These T cell receptor beta chains were read from a single sample in a study of regulatory T cells in long-lasting Graves disease. TCRdb processed the multiplex PCR reads anew with MiXCR; each CDR3 protein has one entry. The top ten clones hold 40% to 50% of a sample with 600,000 to 800,000 distinct CDR3 sequences, around 30% of them seen once. This specimen consisted of peripheral blood mononuclear cells (PBMCs), obtained when the disease was refractory, from a patient treated with antithyroid drugs. The receptors originated from a female donor with Graves disease. Each CDR3 is given with its conserved first and last residue. Each record gives: V gene, clone size, J gene, D gene, CDR3 DNA, CDR3 protein. D genes are given only for firm matches. Only part of the rows carry a size: once, few, many, or a class if the clone is expanded.

v_gene: TRBV20-1; abundance: once; j_gene: TRBJ2-7; d_gene: -; CDR3nt: TGCAGTGCTAGGTCGCGCACCTACGAGCAGTACTTC; CDR3aa: CSARSRTYEQYF
v_gene: TRBV7-2; abundance: few; j_gene: TRBJ2-7; d_gene: -; CDR3nt: TGTGCCAGCAGCTTAGGACAGCGGCGCTCCTACGAGCAGTACTTC; CDR3aa: CASSLGQRRSYEQYF
v_gene: TRBV20-1; abundance: -; j_gene: TRBJ2-3; d_gene: -; CDR3nt: TGCAGTGCTAGAAGAGGCGTCCAAGGCACAGATACGCAGTATTTT; CDR3aa: CSARRGVQGTDTQYF
v_gene: TRBV7-9; abundance: few; j_gene: TRBJ1-5; d_gene: -; CDR3nt: TGTGCCAGCGGGGACACGCTGAGCAATCAGCCCCAGCATTTT; CDR3aa: CASGDTLSNQPQHF
v_gene: TRBV7-2; abundance: -; j_gene: TRBJ2-7; d_gene: TRBD2; CDR3nt: TGCGCCAGCAGCCGTCTAGCGGGAGGGTTGGTTATGCGCGAGCAGTACTTC; CDR3aa: CASSRLAGGLVMREQYF
v_gene: TRBV6-2/TRBV6-3; abundance: few; j_gene: TRBJ1-2; d_gene: -; CDR3nt: TGTGCCAGCAGTTACTCGAAAGGGACCCGAGGAGGAGGCTACACCTTC; CDR3aa: CASSYSKGTRGGGYTF
v_gene: TRBV6-1; abundance: many; j_gene: TRBJ1-1; d_gene: TRBD1; CDR3nt: TGTGCCAGCAATGGACAGGCCCACTCGAACACTGAAGCTTTCTTT; CDR3aa: CASNGQAHSNTEAFF
v_gene: TRBV5-1; abundance: -; j_gene: TRBJ2-7; d_gene: TRBD1; CDR3nt: TGCGCCAGCAGCTTGGCCGGGACAGGGGGTGAGCAGTACTTC; CDR3aa: CASSLAGTGGEQYF
v_gene: TRBV12-5; abundance: -; j_gene: TRBJ2-2; d_gene: TRBD2; CDR3nt: TGTGCTAGTGGTTCCCATCTGGGCGGGAGGAGAGCCGGGGAGCTGTTTTTT; CDR3aa: CASGSHLGGRRAGELFF
v_gene: TRBV12-3/TRBV12-4; abundance: few; j_gene: TRBJ2-7; d_gene: -; CDR3nt: TGTGCCAGCAGTTTAGGCGAGGGGATACCCACCACCTACGAGCAGTACTTC; CDR3aa: CASSLGEGIPTTYEQYF
v_gene: TRBV20-1; abundance: -; j_gene: TRBJ2-7; d_gene: TRBD1; CDR3nt: TGCAGTGCTAGAGTAGCCGGGACAGGGGTGTTCGAGCAGTACTTC; CDR3aa: CSARVAGTGVFEQYF
v_gene: TRBV20-1; abundance: -; j_gene: TRBJ2-1; d_gene: -; CDR3nt: TGCAGTGCTAGAGAGGGCAGGGGCAATGAGCAGTTCTTC; CDR3aa: CSAREGRGNEQFF
v_gene: TRBV2; abundance: many; j_gene: TRBJ1-1; d_gene: TRBD1; CDR3nt: TGTGCCAGCATGGGACAGGGCGGGACTGAAGCTTTCTTT; CDR3aa: CASMGQGGTEAFF
v_gene: TRBV14; abundance: -; j_gene: TRBJ1-1; d_gene: TRBD1; CDR3nt: TGTGCCAGCAGCCCGGACAGGGGGTTGGGCACTGAAGCTTTCTTT; CDR3aa: CASSPDRGLGTEAFF
v_gene: TRBV2; abundance: -; j_gene: TRBJ2-7; d_gene: TRBD1; CDR3nt: TGTGCCAGCGTTGATTGGGACAGTGACGAGCAGTACTTC; CDR3aa: CASVDWDSDEQYF
v_gene: TRBV6-2/TRBV6-3; abundance: -; j_gene: TRBJ2-3; d_gene: TRBD2; CDR3nt: TGTGCCAGCAGTTACTCCCAAATGGCGGGAGTTTTATTAGATACGCAGTATTTT; CDR3aa: CASSYSQMAGVLLDTQYF
v_gene: TRBV10-3; abundance: few; j_gene: TRBJ1-2; d_gene: -; CDR3nt: TGTGCCATCAGGGACGGACAAGGGGTCTATGGCTACACCTTC; CDR3aa: CAIRDGQGVYGYTF
v_gene: TRBV29-1; abundance: -; j_gene: TRBJ1-2; d_gene: -; CDR3nt: TGCAGCGTTGAACGCACAGGGAGCTATGGCTACACCTTC; CDR3aa: CSVERTGSYGYTF
v_gene: TRBV4-2; abundance: -; j_gene: TRBJ1-5; d_gene: TRBD1; CDR3nt: TGTGCCAGCAGCCAAGACGGACAGGGAAAAGGGGATCAGCCCCAGCATTTT; CDR3aa: CASSQDGQGKGDQPQHF
v_gene: TRBV28; abundance: -; j_gene: TRBJ1-5; d_gene: -; CDR3nt: TGTGCCAGCAGTTTACTACAGGGTGCAGGACAGCCCCAGCATTTT; CDR3aa: CASSLLQGAGQPQHF
v_gene: TRBV5-5; abundance: many; j_gene: TRBJ1-2; d_gene: -; CDR3nt: TGTGCCAGCAGCTTCCTAGGGGATCACTATGGCTACACCTTC; CDR3aa: CASSFLGDHYGYTF
v_gene: TRBV12-3/TRBV12-4; abundance: -; j_gene: TRBJ2-5; d_gene: TRBD1; CDR3nt: TGTGCCAGCAGTTGGACAGGGGGTTCGGAGACCCAGTACTTC; CDR3aa: CASSWTGGSETQYF
v_gene: TRBV7-2; abundance: -; j_gene: TRBJ2-7; d_gene: TRBD1; CDR3nt: TGTGCCGGCAGCTTAGCTGGACAGGGAGTATACGAGCAGTACTTC; CDR3aa: CAGSLAGQGVYEQYF
v_gene: TRBV9; abundance: few; j_gene: TRBJ2-5; d_gene: TRBD2; CDR3nt: TGTGCCAGCAGCGTAGCCACGGGAGGGCAAGAGACCCAGTACTTC; CDR3aa: CASSVATGGQETQYF
v_gene: TRBV12-5; abundance: few; j_gene: TRBJ1-5; d_gene: -; CDR3nt: TGTGCTAGTGGTTTCCAGTGCAATCAGCCCCAGCATTTT; CDR3aa: CASGFQCNQPQHF
v_gene: TRBV6-2/TRBV6-3; abundance: -; j_gene: TRBJ1-4; d_gene: -; CDR3nt: TGTGCCAGCAGTTATCGAGGCGGTAATGAAGAACTGTTTTTT; CDR3aa: CASSYRGGNEELFF
v_gene: TRBV20-1; abundance: -; j_gene: TRBJ1-2; d_gene: -; CDR3nt: TGCAGTGCTAGAGGCCGTCCATTTAACTATGGCTACACCTTC; CDR3aa: CSARGRPFNYGYTF
v_gene: TRBV2; abundance: many; j_gene: TRBJ2-5; d_gene: TRBD2; CDR3nt: TGTGCCAGCAGTGAAGCCCCACCGGGACTAGCGGTCCAAGAGACCCAGTACTTC; CDR3aa: CASSEAPPGLAVQETQYF
v_gene: TRBV19; abundance: -; j_gene: TRBJ2-7; d_gene: TRBD2; CDR3nt: TGTGCCAGTAGTATAGATATCAGCGGGACTTACGAGCAGTACTTC; CDR3aa: CASSIDISGTYEQYF
v_gene: TRBV28; abundance: few; j_gene: TRBJ1-5; d_gene: TRBD1; CDR3nt: TGTGCCAGCGGCAGGGGGCCTAGCAATCAGCCCCAGCATTTT; CDR3aa: CASGRGPSNQPQHF
v_gene: TRBV29-1; abundance: few; j_gene: TRBJ1-1; d_gene: -; CDR3nt: TGCAGCGTCGGAGGCCCCGGTGATAGGACTGAAGCTTTCTTT; CDR3aa: CSVGGPGDRTEAFF
v_gene: TRBV20-1; abundance: -; j_gene: TRBJ1-1; d_gene: -; CDR3nt: TGCAGTGGCGTGGGCCTTAACACTGAAGCTTTCTTT; CDR3aa: CSGVGLNTEAFF
v_gene: TRBV20-1; abundance: few; j_gene: TRBJ2-7; d_gene: -; CDR3nt: TGCAGTGTCAAGTTCGGCGGGGCCCACGAGCAGTACTTC; CDR3aa: CSVKFGGAHEQYF
v_gene: TRBV20-1; abundance: -; j_gene: TRBJ1-3; d_gene: TRBD1; CDR3nt: TGCAGTGCTAGAGAACATGAGGCGACAGGGCTGAGCTCTGGAAACACCATATATTTT; CDR3aa: CSAREHEATGLSSGNTIYF
v_gene: TRBV2; abundance: many; j_gene: TRBJ1-5; d_gene: -; CDR3nt: TGTGCCAGCAGTGAAGCGCTGGGAAGGTCCTATAGCAATCAGCCCCAGCATTTT; CDR3aa: CASSEALGRSYSNQPQHF
v_gene: TRBV12-3/TRBV12-4; abundance: -; j_gene: TRBJ2-2; d_gene: -; CDR3nt: TGTGCCAGCAGTTTTTGGAGCGGGGAGCTGTTTTTT; CDR3aa: CASSFWSGELFF
v_gene: TRBV19; abundance: -; j_gene: TRBJ2-1; d_gene: TRBD1; CDR3nt: TGTGCCAGTAGCTTCTCGTGGCAGGGGGCGGGACATGAGCAGTTCTTC; CDR3aa: CASSFSWQGAGHEQFF
v_gene: TRBV29-1; abundance: few; j_gene: TRBJ1-2; d_gene: -; CDR3nt: TGCAGCGTTGAAGTCGCCTCAGCCTATGGCTACACCTTC; CDR3aa: CSVEVASAYGYTF
v_gene: TRBV19; abundance: -; j_gene: TRBJ1-2; d_gene: -; CDR3nt: TGTGCCAGTAGTATAAGGAGGCAACTCCGAGGCTACACCTTC; CDR3aa: CASSIRRQLRGYTF
v_gene: TRBV28; abundance: few; j_gene: TRBJ1-3; d_gene: -; CDR3nt: TGTGCCAGCAGAAAGCCATCCCCGGGAAACACCATATATTTT; CDR3aa: CASRKPSPGNTIYF
v_gene: TRBV13; abundance: many; j_gene: TRBJ1-4; d_gene: -; CDR3nt: TGTGCCAGCAGCATTTCAGGCCAAGTCGGTGAAAAACTGTTTTTT; CDR3aa: CASSISGQVGEKLFF
v_gene: TRBV27; abundance: many; j_gene: TRBJ1-6; d_gene: -; CDR3nt: TGTGCCAGCAGTTTTCGGGACCCGAGGAATTCACCCCTCCACTTT; CDR3aa: CASSFRDPRNSPLHF
v_gene: TRBV7-9; abundance: -; j_gene: TRBJ1-3; d_gene: -; CDR3nt: TGTGTTTCCTGGCCGGCTGGAAACACCATATATTTT; CDR3aa: CVSWPAGNTIYF
v_gene: TRBV12-3/TRBV12-4; abundance: -; j_gene: TRBJ1-2; d_gene: TRBD1; CDR3nt: TGTGCCAGCAGTTACAAACCCACAGGGGCGCCCTATGGCTACACCTTC; CDR3aa: CASSYKPTGAPYGYTF
v_gene: TRBV14; abundance: -; j_gene: TRBJ1-4; d_gene: TRBD1; CDR3nt: TGTGCCAGCAGCCCTCAGACCGGGACAGGGAATGAAAAACTGTTTTTT; CDR3aa: CASSPQTGTGNEKLFF
v_gene: TRBV5-1; abundance: -; j_gene: TRBJ1-2; d_gene: -; CDR3nt: TGCGCCAGCAGCTTGTTTGCATCCCGAGAGGGCTACACCTTC; CDR3aa: CASSLFASREGYTF
v_gene: TRBV18; abundance: few; j_gene: TRBJ1-4; d_gene: -; CDR3nt: TGTGCCAGCTCAAGGGCAGGGAACTCCCGTGAAAAACTGTTTTTT; CDR3aa: CASSRAGNSREKLFF
v_gene: TRBV20-1; abundance: -; j_gene: TRBJ1-6; d_gene: TRBD1; CDR3nt: TGCAGTGCCACCCTCCCGGGACAGGCAAGCTCCTATAATTCACCCCTCCACTTT; CDR3aa: CSATLPGQASSYNSPLHF
v_gene: TRBV9; abundance: few; j_gene: TRBJ2-2; d_gene: -; CDR3nt: TGTGCCAGCAGCGTAGAAGGTATAGCCCCCGGGGAGCTGTTTTTT; CDR3aa: CASSVEGIAPGELFF
v_gene: TRBV7-9; abundance: once; j_gene: TRBJ1-6; d_gene: -; CDR3nt: TGTGCCAGCAGCGGGCTGGGGGTTTCACCCCTCCACTTT; CDR3aa: CASSGLGVSPLHF